The T cell receptor beta chain described here comes from a study of T cell responses to AZD1222 COVID-19 vaccine. About this clone: Its target is not known.

Findings and caveats of the study: There were repertoire samples only from the period after the peak T cell response. White British donors predominated, females outnumbered males, and clonal diversity was possibly underestimated. The study found Spike-specific TCR breadth and depth rose after two AZD1222 doses. Only five to seven individuals given AZD1222 were seropositive at baseline.

Profiled with immunoSEQ multiplex PCR; TCRdb holds only in-frame clones, not every one. Of approximately 220,000 clones in the sample, about 93% were seen once. The receptor's source is an adult in good health. Specimen: peripheral blood, collected on day 0 of MenACWY control vaccination.

The CDR3 loop is CASSLYPSAGTEAFF. CDR3 nucleotide sequence: TGCGCCAGCAGCTTATATCCTTCGGCCGGCACTGAAGCTTTCTTT. V and J are TRBV5-1 and TRBJ1-1; unclear D gene. Trimming left V 2 bases short and J 4 bases short, with 15 bases between. Germline-derived CDR1 and CDR2 are SGHRS and YFSETQ. The CDR3 is made up of 15 amino acids.